This T cell receptor (beta chain) was identified in a study of long-term antiretroviral therapy in people with HIV. Germline values: CDR1 SQVTM, CDR2 ANQGSEA. This CDR3 has 15 amino acids. With 2 bases clipped from V and 2 bases from J, the junction kept 3 bases outside the gene matches. It was version v3.0 of the immunoSEQ assay that was run at survey level. Method: immunoSEQ multiplex PCR; TCRdb's copy keeps in-frame clones and lacks some. The profile shows some 14,000 clones, roughly four fifths of them singletons. The sequences come from unsorted PBMCs, collected 1.8 years before starting antiretroviral therapy. The receptor's source is a woman in her thirties or forties with HIV. This sequence joins TRBV29-1 and TRBJ2-3, with TRBD2 matching over 11 bases. For the CDR3, the DNA is TGCAGCGTTGAACTACTAGCGGGAGCCACAGATACGCAGTATTTT. It yields the protein CSVELLAGATDTQYF.